A selection of T cell receptor beta chains follows, all from one sample in a study of T cell changes during pregnancy in multiple sclerosis. The assay was immunoSEQ multiplex PCR, and TCRdb's table has in-frame clones only and misses some. Counted here are over 55,000 clones, around 94% occurring once; the ten biggest clones make up approximately 3%. The source material was CD8+ T cells from peripheral blood mononuclear cells, sampled in the third trimester of pregnancy. These receptor sequences come from a female donor in good health, enrolled as a control in a pregnancy study. Each CDR3 is given with its conserved first and last residue. Each record gives: clone size, V gene, D gene, J gene, CDR3 DNA, CDR3 protein. The D gene is left open where the match is weak. Where a row states a size, it is once, few, many or the class of an expanded clone; other rows omit it.

abundance: few
v_gene: TRBV4-2
d_gene: NA
j_gene: TRBJ1-1
CDR3nt: TGTGCCAGCAGCCAAGTGTGGAGGGAGAGCACTGAAGCTTTCTTT
CDR3aa: CASSQVWRESTEAFF

abundance: NA
v_gene: TRBV27
d_gene: TRBD1
j_gene: TRBJ1-1
CDR3nt: TGTGCCTCAAACGCCCTAGGGGGCGAGAGGACTGAAGCTTTCTTT
CDR3aa: CASNALGGERTEAFF

abundance: NA
v_gene: TRBV6-6
d_gene: TRBD1
j_gene: TRBJ2-5
CDR3nt: TGTGCCAGCAGTGGCCTGGACAGGGGAGAGACCCAGTACTTC
CDR3aa: CASSGLDRGETQYF

abundance: NA
v_gene: TRBV4-1
d_gene: TRBD2
j_gene: TRBJ2-7
CDR3nt: TGCGCCAGCAGCCAGGAGCGGGGGGGCGGCTACGAGCAGTACTTC
CDR3aa: CASSQERGGGYEQYF

abundance: few
v_gene: TRBV30
d_gene: NA
j_gene: TRBJ1-1
CDR3nt: TGTGCCTGGACCAAAATCGCAGGGGAAGCTTTCTTT
CDR3aa: CAWTKIAGEAFF

abundance: NA
v_gene: TRBV2
d_gene: TRBD1
j_gene: TRBJ2-5
CDR3nt: TGTGCCAGCAGTCAGGACAGGGCTGGCGAGACCCAGTACTTC
CDR3aa: CASSQDRAGETQYF

abundance: NA
v_gene: TRBV4-3
d_gene: TRBD2
j_gene: TRBJ2-2
CDR3nt: TGCGCCAGCAGCCAAGGCTCTAGCGGGGGGGCCTCCGGGGAGCTGTTTTTT
CDR3aa: CASSQGSSGGASGELFF

abundance: NA
v_gene: TRBV4-1
d_gene: TRBD2
j_gene: TRBJ2-3
CDR3nt: TGCGCCAGCAGCATGAGACTAGCGGGGGAAGCAGATACGCAGTATTTT
CDR3aa: CASSMRLAGEADTQYF

abundance: NA
v_gene: TRBV5-6
d_gene: NA
j_gene: TRBJ2-5
CDR3nt: TGTGCCAGCAGCATGAGATTCAGCCCTGTGGGCGAGACCCAGTACTTC
CDR3aa: CASSMRFSPVGETQYF

abundance: NA
v_gene: TRBV27
d_gene: TRBD1
j_gene: TRBJ2-5
CDR3nt: TGTGCCAGCAGTCTAACGACAGGGAGCCAAGAGACCCAGTACTTC
CDR3aa: CASSLTTGSQETQYF

abundance: NA
v_gene: TRBV7-2
d_gene: NA
j_gene: TRBJ1-6
CDR3nt: TGTGCCAGCAGCAAAACCGGGACATCCCACGGCGCCTATAATTCACCCCTCCACTTT
CDR3aa: CASSKTGTSHGAYNSPLHF

abundance: NA
v_gene: TRBV12-5
d_gene: TRBD1
j_gene: TRBJ1-1
CDR3nt: TGTGCTAGTGGTTTGGTACCCTCGGACAGGGGGTTAAATACTGAAGCTTTCTTT
CDR3aa: CASGLVPSDRGLNTEAFF

abundance: NA
v_gene: TRBV29-1
d_gene: TRBD2
j_gene: TRBJ2-3
CDR3nt: TGCAGCGTTGAGTTCGGACTAGCGGAAACAGATACGCAGTATTTT
CDR3aa: CSVEFGLAETDTQYF

abundance: NA
v_gene: TRBV5-4
d_gene: NA
j_gene: TRBJ2-1
CDR3nt: TGTGCCAGCAGCTTGGAGGCCTCGACAAACTCCTACAATGAGCAGTTCTTC
CDR3aa: CASSLEASTNSYNEQFF

abundance: NA
v_gene: TRBV6-5
d_gene: TRBD1
j_gene: TRBJ2-7
CDR3nt: TGTGCCAGCAGTTACTCCCCCCAGACAGGGGGTTACGAGCAGTACTTC
CDR3aa: CASSYSPQTGGYEQYF

abundance: NA
v_gene: TRBV18
d_gene: NA
j_gene: TRBJ2-2
CDR3nt: TGTGCCAGCTCACCACTAGCGGAAATCACCGGGGAGCTGTTTTTT
CDR3aa: CASSPLAEITGELFF

abundance: once
v_gene: TRBV25-1
d_gene: NA
j_gene: TRBJ2-2
CDR3nt: TGTGCCAGCTACGACTCCGGGGAGCTGTTTTTT
CDR3aa: CASYDSGELFF

abundance: NA
v_gene: TRBV6-4
d_gene: NA
j_gene: TRBJ2-1
CDR3nt: TGTGCCAGCAGTGACTCTGACAGCAATGAGCAGTTCTTC
CDR3aa: CASSDSDSNEQFF

abundance: NA
v_gene: TRBV5-1
d_gene: TRBD1
j_gene: TRBJ2-7
CDR3nt: TGCGCCAGCAGCCCGACAGGGGTTTTAGAGCAGTACTTC
CDR3aa: CASSPTGVLEQYF

abundance: NA
v_gene: TRBV11-1
d_gene: NA
j_gene: TRBJ1-2
CDR3nt: TGTGCCAGCAGCTCCTCTAGCAGGGCAGGGGAGAACTATGGCTACACCTTC
CDR3aa: CASSSSSRAGENYGYTF

abundance: NA
v_gene: TRBV27
d_gene: NA
j_gene: TRBJ2-7
CDR3nt: TGTGCCAGCGAAGGGGGAAACGAGCAGTACTTC
CDR3aa: CASEGGNEQYF

abundance: NA
v_gene: TRBV4-3
d_gene: TRBD1
j_gene: TRBJ1-4
CDR3nt: TGCGCCAGCAGCCAAGATTTGGCAGGGGGAAGTGAAAAACTGTTTTTT
CDR3aa: CASSQDLAGGSEKLFF

abundance: NA
v_gene: TRBV27
d_gene: NA
j_gene: TRBJ1-1
CDR3nt: TGTGCCAGCAGTCCCTATCGATTGAACACTGAAGCTTTCTTT
CDR3aa: CASSPYRLNTEAFF

abundance: NA
v_gene: TRBV9
d_gene: NA
j_gene: TRBJ2-7
CDR3nt: TGTGCCAGCAGCGTATCAAGCGAATGGAGTTCCTACGAGCAGTACTTC
CDR3aa: CASSVSSEWSSYEQYF

abundance: NA
v_gene: TRBV9
d_gene: TRBD2
j_gene: TRBJ2-2
CDR3nt: TGTGCCAGCAGCCCCCCATTCGGGGGGGGGAACACCGGGGAGCTGTTTTTT
CDR3aa: CASSPPFGGGNTGELFF

abundance: NA
v_gene: TRBV4-1
d_gene: NA
j_gene: TRBJ2-7
CDR3nt: TGCGCCAGCAGCCAAGATTCCAGGCCCTACGAGCAGTACTTC
CDR3aa: CASSQDSRPYEQYF

abundance: NA
v_gene: TRBV5-6
d_gene: TRBD1
j_gene: TRBJ1-2
CDR3nt: TGTGCCAGCAGCCCGCAGGGACAGGGGGTTGAAGGCTACACCTTC
CDR3aa: CASSPQGQGVEGYTF

abundance: NA
v_gene: TRBV11-2
d_gene: NA
j_gene: TRBJ1-1
CDR3nt: TGTGCCAGCAGCCTCGGGACAGAAGCTTTCTTT
CDR3aa: CASSLGTEAFF

abundance: NA
v_gene: TRBV13
d_gene: TRBD1
j_gene: TRBJ2-1
CDR3nt: TGTGCCAGCAGCTCACAGGGGTTCGTGGAGAATGAGCAGTTCTTC
CDR3aa: CASSSQGFVENEQFF

abundance: NA
v_gene: TRBV13
d_gene: NA
j_gene: TRBJ1-1
CDR3nt: TGTGCCAGCAGGGTCGACAGGCTGAACACTGAAGCTTTCTTT
CDR3aa: CASRVDRLNTEAFF

abundance: NA
v_gene: TRBV5-6
d_gene: TRBD2
j_gene: TRBJ2-7
CDR3nt: TGTGCCAGCAGCGGCCGGGACTATTGGTACGAGCAGTACTTC
CDR3aa: CASSGRDYWYEQYF

abundance: NA
v_gene: TRBV7-9
d_gene: NA
j_gene: TRBJ2-7
CDR3nt: TGTGCCAGCAGCCCTTATCGTGGAGGGGGCAACGAGCAGTACTTC
CDR3aa: CASSPYRGGGNEQYF

abundance: NA
v_gene: TRBV27
d_gene: NA
j_gene: TRBJ2-2
CDR3nt: TGTGCCAGCACCCCCGGGGTCGGGGATTACGGGGAGCTGTTTTTT
CDR3aa: CASTPGVGDYGELFF